A single sample is the source of the 8 T cell receptor beta chains below, sequenced in a study of T cell repertoires in cytomegalovirus infection. Their antigens remain unidentified. TCRdb independently ran MiXCR on the reads; one entry per CDR3 protein. Of under 500,000 distinct CDR3 sequences listed, about 42% are singletons. The source was cultured PBMCs, collected from culture after CMV antigen stimulation. All receptors derive from a human donor in good health (CMV status not recorded). Some clones in this sample may be carry-over from other donors' samples.

This chain connects TRBV7-9 to TRBJ2-1; D might be TRBD1 or TRBD2, each matching 5 bases. Germline CDR1 is SEHNR and CDR2 is FQNEAQ (reference sequence). Between the trimmed V and J ends, which lost 3 bases and 5 bases, there was a span of 11 bases. CDR3 length: 14 residues. Written as DNA, the CDR3 is TGTGCCAGCAGCTTCTTTGGGACCCACAATGAGCAGTTCTTC. As protein: CASSFFGTHNEQFF.

This clonotype was detected a few times. V is TRBV7-6 and J is TRBJ2-7; TRBD1 is a possible D gene (5 bases). This CDR3 contains 14 residues. The germline CDR1 and CDR2 sequences are SGHVS and FNYEAQ. The V and J ends lost 0 bases and 5 bases respectively, with 11 bases between them. CDR3 nucleotides: TGTGCCAGCAGCTTAGCGGGTGGGGCCGACGAGCAGTACTTC. This encodes CASSLAGGADEQYF.

The chain recombines TRBV5-1 with TRBJ2-4; unclear D gene. Trimming cost V 5 bases and J 0 bases, with 6 bases left between them. This CDR3 has 13 residues. Per the germline V gene, CDR1 is SGHRS and CDR2 is YFSETQ. The CDR3 spells CASSGEAKNIQYF. CDR3 bases: TGCGCCAGCAGTGGGGAAGCCAAAAACATTCAGTACTTC.

This clonotype was seen a few times. This chain connects TRBV11-3 to TRBJ1-6; D remains ambiguous. Trimming cost V 5 bases and J 2 bases, with 10 bases left between them. The germline V gene has CDR1 SGHNT and CDR2 YENEEA. This CDR3 has 15 residues. The CDR3, as DNA: TGTGCCAGCAGCCTTCCACTCCCCTATAATTCACCCCTCCACTTT. The encoded protein is CASSLPLPYNSPLHF.

The V gene is TRBV15, the J gene TRBJ2-1; D not certain. Trimming pared 0 bases from V and 0 bases from J, leaving 12 bases between. CDR3 size: 17 residues. Germline CDR1 is LNHNV and CDR2 is YYDKDF (reference sequence). CDR3 sequence (DNA): TGTGCCACCAGCAGAGATACAGCGAGAGACTCCTACAATGAGCAGTTCTTC. The encoded protein is CATSRDTARDSYNEQFF.

CDR3 region: CASSSLGPQETQYF. In DNA form, the CDR3 reads TGTGCCAGCAGCTCCCTCGGGCCCCAAGAGACCCAGTACTTC. The chain employs TRBV5-6 and TRBJ2-5; D is unresolved. V was shortened by 3 bases and J by 1 base, with 10 bases between the two germline ends. Germline-derived CDR1 and CDR2 are SGHDT and YYEEEE. The CDR3 sequence is 14 residues long.

V and J are TRBV28 and TRBJ1-4, with D perhaps TRBD1 (5 bases). Per the germline V gene, CDR1 is MDHEN and CDR2 is SYDVKM. The CDR3 consists of 14 residues. V gave up 6 bases and J gave up 4 bases, with 12 bases separating them. The CDR3 loop is CASSSYRNNEKLFF. Written as DNA, the CDR3 is TGTGCCAGCAGCTCCTACAGGAATAATGAAAAACTGTTTTTT.

The chain joins TRBV2 to TRBJ2-1, with 8 positions matching TRBD2. Per germline, CDR1 SNHLY and CDR2 FYNNEI. The CDR3 sequence is 15 residues long. The ends lost 4 bases at V and 9 bases at J; junction bases unmatched: 11. CDR3 nucleotide sequence: TGTGCCAGCAGTGTATCTGCGGGAGGATACGGTGAGCAGTTCTTC. Translating it yields CASSVSAGGYGEQFF.